A selection of T cell receptor beta chains follows, all from one sample in a study of beta chain features in type 1 diabetes. The repertoire was sequenced with immunoSEQ multiplex PCR; TCRdb's copy has only in-frame clones and lacks some. The sample gives 95,000 to 150,000 clones, about a sixth of which show up once; 2.3% is in the top ten. Sequencing was performed on central memory CD4+ T cells from blood. These receptor sequences come from a man younger than 40 with type 1 diabetes. CDR3s include the opening cysteine and the closing phenylalanine or tryptophan. Each record gives: clone size, J gene, D gene, V gene, CDR3 DNA, CDR3 protein. A D gene is named only where the DNA matches it firmly. Rows may omit the clone size; those that give it use once, few, many or a size class.

>.|TRBJ2-3|.|TRBV19
TGTGCCAGTAACCTAGCGAGCACAGATACGCAGTATTTT
CASNLASTDTQYF
>few|TRBJ2-2|.|TRBV4-2
TGTGCCAGCAATAGACAGGAGAACACCGGGGAGCTGTTTTTT
CASNRQENTGELFF
>.|TRBJ2-3|TRBD2|TRBV4-3
TGCGCCAGCAGCCAAGTAGCGGGGGGTCAAGATACGCAGTATTTT
CASSQVAGGQDTQYF
>many|TRBJ2-1|.|TRBV7-9
TGTGCCAGCAGCTTAGTGCTAGCTTGGAATGAGCAGTTCTTC
CASSLVLAWNEQFF
>.|TRBJ2-7|.|TRBV2
TGTGCCAGCAGTGAAATTCCCCTAAGGGGGGCCTACGAGCAGTACTTC
CASSEIPLRGAYEQYF
>.|TRBJ2-7|.|TRBV7-9
TGTGCCAGCAGTACGCATACTGGGGCCTACGAGCAGTACTTC
CASSTHTGAYEQYF
>.|TRBJ2-5|.|TRBV25-1
TGTGCCAGCAGTGCCCGGCGGATCCAAGAGACCCAGTACTTC
CASSARRIQETQYF
>.|TRBJ2-5|.|TRBV7-3
TGTGCCAGCAGCTTAACGAGGGATGGTGAGACCCAGTACTTC
CASSLTRDGETQYF
>.|TRBJ2-7|.|TRBV7-8
TGTGCCAGCAGCTTTAAACAGCCCCACTACGAGCAGTACTTC
CASSFKQPHYEQYF
>few|TRBJ2-5|TRBD2|TRBV9
TGTGCCAGCAGCGCAGCGGGGGGCAGGGAGACCCAGTACTTC
CASSAAGGRETQYF
>few|TRBJ1-4|.|TRBV7-9
TGTGCCAGCAGCTTCGGAGCAACTAATGAAAAACTGTTTTTT
CASSFGATNEKLFF
>few|TRBJ1-5|.|TRBV5-6
TGTGCCAGCAACTCAGGGAATCAGCCCCAGCATTTT
CASNSGNQPQHF
>few|TRBJ1-5|.|TRBV4-2
TGTGCCAGCAGCCAAGATGGACAGAGCAATCAGCCCCAGCATTTT
CASSQDGQSNQPQHF